This T cell receptor beta chain was captured by sequencing in a study of cytomegalovirus exposure and HLA in healthy donors. PCR employed 60 Vbeta and 13 Jbeta primers. This table comes from immunoSEQ multiplex PCR, and its TCRdb copy is limited to in-frame clones, with some not included. The sample yields 100,000 or so clones, around 75% seen once. The V segment lost 5 bases and the J segment 5 bases; nucleotides outside the gene matches: 3. Germline values: CDR1 GTSNPN, CDR2 SVGIG (reference sequence). The length of the CDR3 is 13 residues. This receptor was identified in a man aged 50-59 years in good health and CMV-seronegative. The chain couples TRBV30 to TRBJ2-1, with 10 bases that match TRBD2. Sequencing was carried out using PBMCs. In DNA form, the CDR3 reads TGTGCCTGGGCTAGCGGGGGTAACAATGAGCAGTTCTTC. This codes for CAWASGGNNEQFF.